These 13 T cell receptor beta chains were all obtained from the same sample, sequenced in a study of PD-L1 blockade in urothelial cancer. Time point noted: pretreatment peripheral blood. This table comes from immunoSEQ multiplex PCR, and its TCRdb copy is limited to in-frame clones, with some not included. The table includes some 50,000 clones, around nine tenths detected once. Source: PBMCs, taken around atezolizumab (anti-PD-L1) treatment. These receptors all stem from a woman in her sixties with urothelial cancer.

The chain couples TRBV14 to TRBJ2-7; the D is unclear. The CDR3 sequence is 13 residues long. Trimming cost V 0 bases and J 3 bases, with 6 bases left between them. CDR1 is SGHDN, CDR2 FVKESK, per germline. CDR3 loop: CASSQEALYEQYF. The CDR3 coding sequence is TGTGCCAGCAGCCAAGAAGCTCTCTACGAGCAGTACTTC.

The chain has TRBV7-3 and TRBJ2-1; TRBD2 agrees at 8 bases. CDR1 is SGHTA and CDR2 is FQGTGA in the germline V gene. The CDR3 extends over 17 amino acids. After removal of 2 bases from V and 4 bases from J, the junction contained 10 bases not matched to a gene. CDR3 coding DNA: TGTGCCAGCAGCTTATCCCCGGGGGGGCGGGGATACAATGAGCAGTTCTTC. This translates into CASSLSPGGRGYNEQFF.

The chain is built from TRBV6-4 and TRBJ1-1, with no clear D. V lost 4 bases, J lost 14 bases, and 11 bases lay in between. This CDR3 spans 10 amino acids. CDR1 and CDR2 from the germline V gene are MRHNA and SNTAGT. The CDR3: CASSVSLAFF. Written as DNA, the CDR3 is TGTGCCAGCAGTGTCAGCCTAGCCTTCTTT.

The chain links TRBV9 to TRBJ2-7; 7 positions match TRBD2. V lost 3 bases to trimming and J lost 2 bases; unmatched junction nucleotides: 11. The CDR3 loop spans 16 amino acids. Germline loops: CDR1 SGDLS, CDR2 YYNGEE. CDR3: CASSAKGTSEAYEQYF. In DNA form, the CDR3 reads TGTGCCAGCAGCGCGAAGGGAACTAGCGAGGCCTACGAGCAGTACTTC. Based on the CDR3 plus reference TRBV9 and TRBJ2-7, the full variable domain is DSGVTQTPKHLITATGQRVTLRCSPRSGDLSVYWYQQSLDQGLQFLIQYYNGEERAKGNILERFSAQQFPDLHSELNLSSLELGDSALYFCASSAKGTSEAYEQYFGPGTRLTVT.

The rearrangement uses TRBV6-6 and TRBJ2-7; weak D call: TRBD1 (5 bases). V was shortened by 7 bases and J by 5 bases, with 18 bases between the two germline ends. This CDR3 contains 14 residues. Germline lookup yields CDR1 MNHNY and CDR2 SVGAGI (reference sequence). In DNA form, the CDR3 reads TGTGCCAGCATCCAATTCCCGCAGGGTGACGAGCAGTACTTC. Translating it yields CASIQFPQGDEQYF.

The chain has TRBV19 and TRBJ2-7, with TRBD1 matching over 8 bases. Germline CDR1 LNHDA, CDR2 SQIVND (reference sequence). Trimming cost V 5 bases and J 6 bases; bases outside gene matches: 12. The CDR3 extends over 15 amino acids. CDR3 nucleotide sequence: TGTGCCAGTAGTGGCGGACAGGGTACTTTTGGCGAGCAGTACTTC. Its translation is CASSGGQGTFGEQYF.

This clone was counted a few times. The CDR3 is CASSFGTGGNYGYTF. The DNA of the CDR3 is TGCGCCAGCAGCTTCGGGACAGGGGGAAACTATGGCTACACCTTC. The rearrangement links TRBV5-1 to TRBJ1-2, with 11 bases aligning to TRBD1. With 2 bases clipped from V and 2 bases from J, the junction kept 2 bases outside the gene matches. This CDR3 is built from 15 residues. Germline assignment: CDR1 SGHRS and CDR2 YFSETQ.

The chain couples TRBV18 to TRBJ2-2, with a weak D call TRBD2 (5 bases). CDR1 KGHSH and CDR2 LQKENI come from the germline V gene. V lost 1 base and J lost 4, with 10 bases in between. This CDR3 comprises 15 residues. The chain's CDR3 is CASSPLSGLTGELFF. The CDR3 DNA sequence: TGTGCCAGCTCACCACTGAGCGGCCTCACCGGGGAGCTGTTTTTT. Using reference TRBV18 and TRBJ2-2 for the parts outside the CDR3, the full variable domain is NAGVMQNPRHLVRRRGQEARLRCSPMKGHSHVYWYRQLPEEGLKFMVYLQKENIIDESGMPKERFSAEFPKEGPSILRIQQVVRGDSAAYFCASSPLSGLTGELFFGEGSRLTVL.

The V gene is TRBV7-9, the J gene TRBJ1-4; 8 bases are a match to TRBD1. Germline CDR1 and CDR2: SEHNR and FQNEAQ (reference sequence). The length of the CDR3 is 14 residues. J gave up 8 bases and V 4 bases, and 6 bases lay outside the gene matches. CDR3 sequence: CASSSDRVGEKLFF. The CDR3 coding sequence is TGTGCCAGCAGCTCGGACAGGGTAGGAGAAAAACTGTTTTTT.

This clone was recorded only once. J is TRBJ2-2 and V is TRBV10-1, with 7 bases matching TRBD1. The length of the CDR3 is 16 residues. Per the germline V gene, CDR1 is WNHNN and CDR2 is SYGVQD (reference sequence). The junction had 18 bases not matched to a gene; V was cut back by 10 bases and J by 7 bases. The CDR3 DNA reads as TGCGCCAACGCCTCACAGGGGTTGCTTTATTGCGGGGAGCTGTTTTTT. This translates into CANASQGLLYCGELFF.

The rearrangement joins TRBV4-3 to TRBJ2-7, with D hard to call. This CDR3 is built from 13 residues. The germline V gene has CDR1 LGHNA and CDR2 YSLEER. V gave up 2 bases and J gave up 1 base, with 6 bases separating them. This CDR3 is CASSQLPSYEQYF. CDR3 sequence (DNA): TGCGCCAGCAGCCAACTCCCGTCCTACGAGCAGTACTTC.

CDR3 amino acids: CASSLQGGSYEQYF. The CDR3 DNA reads as TGTGCCAGCAGTTTGCAGGGGGGATCCTACGAGCAGTACTTC. The chain uses TRBV28 and TRBJ2-7; D perhaps matches TRBD1 (7 bases). The V gene lost 3 bases and the J gene lost 1 base, with 10 bases spanning the gap. The germline V gene has CDR1 MDHEN and CDR2 SYDVKM. This CDR3 region has 14 residues.

CDR3 sequence reads: CATSRDVASRFEQYF. CDR3 sequence (DNA): TGTGCCACCAGCAGAGATGTGGCTAGCAGATTCGAGCAGTACTTC. The chain couples TRBV15 to TRBJ2-7; D is perhaps TRBD2 (5 bases). CDR3 length: 15 residues. Germline V gene sequence: CDR1 LNHNV, CDR2 YYDKDF (reference sequence). V was trimmed by 0 bases and J by 6 bases, leaving 15 bases between them.